Below are 25 T cell receptor beta chains sequenced from a single sample in a study of shared clonotypes between healthy human individuals (dated by TCRdb to the early 2020s). Library prep was done by the immunoSEQ multiplex PCR assay. Imported from immuneACCESS, the table was reduced by TCRdb to in-frame sequences with V and J called. These copies leave out some clones; in studies compared against another copy, an unresolved V gene accounts for under half, and the cause of the remainder is not known. Here the sample has under 2,500,000 clones; approximately 96% occur a single time. Over 0.1% of the sample goes to the ten largest clones. The sample consisted of naive CD4+ T cells sorted from blood. What this sample's cell subset or site label stands for: CD45RA+ positively selected. The receptors derive from a man between 18 and 35 years old in good health.

In regard to this clone: This same CDR3 is encoded by further DNA sequences in the sample. CDR3 in amino acids: CASSLQGTTNEKLFF. CDR3 in DNA: TGTGCCAGCAGCTTACAGGGTACAACTAATGAAAAACTGTTTTTT. The J gene is TRBJ1-4, the V gene TRBV7-2, with D possibly matching TRBD1 (5 bases). The V and J ends lost 2 bases and 0 bases respectively, with 7 bases between them. The CDR3 runs 15 residues. Germline assignment: CDR1 SGHTA and CDR2 FQGNSA.

The chain has TRBV5-4 and TRBJ1-6, with a weak D call TRBD1 (5 bases). The CDR3 loop spans 15 amino acids. Trimming removed 2 bases from V and 4 bases from J, with 10 bases in between. Germline V gives CDR1 SGHNT, CDR2 YYREEE (reference sequence). The CDR3 loop reads CASSLRDGYNSPLHF. The CDR3 bases are TGTGCCAGCAGCTTAAGGGACGGGTATAATTCACCCCTCCACTTT.

The chain couples TRBV13 to TRBJ1-1; weak D call: TRBD1 (6 bases). Trimming removed 1 base from V and 8 bases from J, with 8 bases in between. CDR3 length: 12 amino acids. Germline V CDR1 and CDR2: PRHDT, FYEKMQ (reference sequence). The CDR3 DNA reads as TGTGCCAGCAGCTTAGAGGGGGTAGAAGCTTTCTTT. Its translation is CASSLEGVEAFF.

As to this clone: Other nucleotide sequences from this sample produce the same CDR3. The V and J genes are TRBV6-5 and TRBJ2-7, with D uncertain. Germline V gene sequence: CDR1 MNHEY, CDR2 SVGAGI. Between the trimmed V and J ends, which lost 3 bases and 7 bases, there was a span of 7 bases. The CDR3 length is 11 residues. The CDR3 bases are TGTGCCAGCAGTTATGGGCAGGAGCAGTACTTC. Translating it yields CASSYGQEQYF.

The chain has TRBV11-2 and TRBJ2-5; D unresolved. Germline CDR1 reads SGHAT; CDR2 reads FQNNGV. Trimming removed 4 bases at V and 1 base at J, with 4 bases between. CDR3 size: 12 residues. CDR3 in DNA: TGTGCCAGCAGCTCCCGCCAAGAGACCCAGTACTTC. This gives the protein CASSSRQETQYF.

This clone appeared a single time. The rearrangement links TRBV19 to TRBJ2-5, with a tentative D call TRBD2 (5 bases). Deletions cut 5 bases from V and 2 bases from J, with 9 bases between. CDR3 size: 13 residues. From germline, CDR1 is LNHDA and CDR2 SQIVND (reference sequence). CDR3 region: CASSFSGQETQYF. CDR3 bases: TGTGCCAGTAGTTTTTCGGGACAAGAGACCCAGTACTTC.

The chain couples TRBV5-1 to TRBJ2-7; 9 bases fit TRBD2. Germline V gene data show CDR1 as SGHRS and CDR2 as YFSETQ. The CDR3 runs to 13 residues. J gave up 3 bases and V 4 bases, and 2 bases lay outside the gene matches. In nucleotides, the CDR3 is TGCGCCAGCAGCAGCGGGAGGTTCTACGAGCAGTACTTC. Protein: CASSSGRFYEQYF.

The CDR3 loop reads CASRGQDRTDTQYF. The DNA of the CDR3 is TGTGCCAGCAGGGGCCAGGACCGCACAGATACGCAGTATTTT. The chain has TRBV5-4 and TRBJ2-3; D gene ambiguous. The CDR3 consists of 14 residues. V dropped 5 bases and J dropped 1 base, with 11 bases sitting between them. CDR1 and CDR2 (germline): SGHNT, YYREEE (reference sequence).

V usage is TRBV7-9 and J usage is TRBJ1-2, with TRBD1 matching over 7 bases. The J segment lost 3 bases and the V segment lost 5 bases, leaving 9 bases of the junction unmatched. Looked up from germline, CDR1 is SEHNR and CDR2 is FQNEAQ (reference sequence). The CDR3 totals 15 residues. The CDR3 bases are TGTGCCAGCAGCCCTTGGGACAGCAGCTACTATGGCTACACCTTC. Its translation: CASSPWDSSYYGYTF.

The V gene is TRBV29-1, the J gene TRBJ2-7; weak D call: TRBD2 (6 bases). This CDR3 spans 12 amino acids. Trimming left V 7 bases short and J 3 bases short, with 13 bases between. Germline V lookup: CDR1 SQVTM, CDR2 ANQGSEA. CDR3 region: CSGGGDRYEQYF. CDR3 coding DNA: TGCAGCGGAGGAGGGGATCGCTACGAGCAGTACTTC.

The rearrangement links TRBV7-8 to TRBJ1-2; D is perhaps TRBD1 (5 bases). V was cut by 4 bases and J by 4 bases, with 16 bases left in between. This CDR3 comprises 15 residues. CDR1 and CDR2 (germline): SGHVS, FQNEAQ. Written as DNA, the CDR3 is TGTGCCAGCAGCTCCGGGACCGCCCTTATCTATGGCTACACCTTC. Translated: CASSSGTALIYGYTF. The whole variable domain, filled in from reference TRBV7-8 and TRBJ1-2, reads GAGVSQSPRYKVAKRGQDVALRCDPISGHVSLFWYQQALGQGPEFLTYFQNEAQLDKSGLPSDRFFAERPEGSVSTLKIQRTQQEDSAVYLCASSSGTALIYGYTFGSGTRLTVV.

This chain connects TRBV5-1 to TRBJ1-2; 8 positions agree with TRBD1. The CDR3 totals 15 residues. The trim removed 3 bases at V and 2 bases at J, leaving 6 bases unmatched. Per the germline V gene, CDR1 is SGHRS and CDR2 is YFSETQ. The CDR3 here is CASSSPRQGNYGYTF. The CDR3, as DNA: TGCGCCAGCAGCTCGCCCCGACAGGGGAACTATGGCTACACCTTC.

The rearrangement links TRBV4-3 to TRBJ2-7; D tentatively reads TRBD1 or TRBD2 (5 bases each). Trimming removed 2 bases at V and 2 bases at J, with 13 bases between. This CDR3 spans 15 amino acids. Germline CDR1 and CDR2: LGHNA and YSLEER. The chain's CDR3 is CASSQYRDETYEQYF. DNA of the CDR3: TGCGCCAGCAGCCAATACCGGGACGAAACCTACGAGCAGTACTTC.

Turning to this clone: Other DNA sequences in the sample encode the same CDR3. V and J are TRBV2 and TRBJ1-1; unclear D gene. Between the trimmed V and J ends, which lost 6 bases and 4 bases, there was a span of 6 bases. Germline CDR1 SNHLY, CDR2 FYNNEI. The CDR3 has 11 residues. The CDR3 nucleotides read TGTGCCAGCAGGCGCGGCACTGAAGCTTTCTTT. This translates into CASRRGTEAFF.

There are many counts of this clone. Distinct nucleotide sequences in the sample also encode this CDR3. V and J are TRBV7-9 and TRBJ2-7; the D call may be TRBD1 or TRBD2 (5 bases each). The CDR3 loop spans 13 amino acids. Germline V CDR1 and CDR2: SEHNR, FQNEAQ (reference sequence). V was cut by 0 bases and J by 2 bases, with 5 bases left in between. The chain's CDR3 is CASSLAGAYEQYF. In DNA form, the CDR3 reads TGTGCCAGCAGCTTAGCGGGGGCCTACGAGCAGTACTTC.

V is TRBV9 and J is TRBJ2-5; TRBD2 aligns across 9 bases. The V gene's germline CDR1 is SGDLS and CDR2 YYNGEE. The ends lost 0 bases at V and 2 bases at J; junction bases unmatched: 11. The CDR3 is 18 residues long. The CDR3 region is CASSVGLAGGPGQETQYF. The CDR3 coding sequence is TGTGCCAGCAGCGTAGGACTTGCGGGGGGGCCGGGTCAAGAGACCCAGTACTTC.

The rearrangement joins TRBV6-6 to TRBJ1-5; 7 bases match TRBD1. Germline CDR1 MNHNY, CDR2 SVGAGI (reference sequence). V was pared by 2 bases and J by 3 bases, with 7 bases of the junction left unmatched. This CDR3 is built from 16 residues. The CDR3 nucleotides are TGTGCCAGCAGTTACCGGAGGGGGCTGGACAATCAGCCCCAGCATTTT. Protein product: CASSYRRGLDNQPQHF.

The V gene is TRBV14, the J gene TRBJ1-1, with D possibly TRBD1 on 5 matching bases. CDR1 SGHDN and CDR2 FVKESK come from the germline V gene. The CDR3 contains 13 residues. V lost 2 bases and J lost 6, with 10 bases in between. CDR3 coding DNA: TGTGCCAGCAGCCAACGGTTGGGGGCTGAAGCTTTCTTT. This gives the protein CASSQRLGAEAFF.

The chain carries TRBV11-3 and TRBJ2-2, with D possibly being TRBD1 (5 bases). The germline gives CDR1 SGHNT, CDR2 YENEEA. V was trimmed by 0 bases and J by 4 bases, leaving 15 bases between them. The CDR3 sequence is 17 residues long. In nucleotides, the CDR3 is TGTGCCAGCAGCTTAGAAGGGGTGGACCGTGGCACCGGGGAGCTGTTTTTT. Amino acid sequence: CASSLEGVDRGTGELFF.

This chain connects TRBV7-8 to TRBJ1-1, with a possible D match to TRBD1 (5 bases). Deletions cut 8 bases from V and 4 bases from J, with 14 bases between. CDR3 size: 13 residues. Germline CDR1 reads SGHVS; CDR2 reads FQNEAQ. The CDR3 nucleotides read TGTGCCAGCGACCCAGGGAAGGTCACTGAAGCTTTCTTT. Translation gives CASDPGKVTEAFF.

This clone was seen only once. The chain couples TRBV5-4 to TRBJ2-5; no reliable D call. V was shortened by 4 bases and J by 4 bases, with 17 bases between the two germline ends. The CDR3 is 15 amino acids. Germline CDR1 and CDR2: SGHNT and YYREEE (reference sequence). CDR3 sequence: CASSPDNWFAETQYF. In nucleotides, the CDR3 is TGTGCCAGCAGCCCCGATAACTGGTTTGCAGAGACCCAGTACTTC.

The rearrangement links TRBV5-4 to TRBJ1-5; a weak D match, TRBD1 (6 bases). The germline CDR1 and CDR2 sequences are SGHNT and YYREEE (reference sequence). Trimming took 2 bases from V and 2 from J, leaving 11 bases between them. The CDR3 runs 15 residues. The CDR3 DNA reads TGTGCCAGCAGCTTAGGGGGGAACGGCAATCAGCCCCAGCATTTT. Translating it yields CASSLGGNGNQPQHF.

For the CDR3, the DNA is TGTGCCAGCAGCGCCCAACAGGGCTCCCTGGGGGAGCAGTACTTC. Encoded protein: CASSAQQGSLGEQYF. The V gene is TRBV9, the J gene TRBJ2-7; tentative D call: TRBD1 (6 bases). CDR3 length: 15 amino acids. The V and J ends lost 3 bases and 7 bases respectively, with 20 bases between them. Per germline, CDR1 SGDLS and CDR2 YYNGEE. Drawing the rest from reference TRBV9 and TRBJ2-7, the complete variable domain is DSGVTQTPKHLITATGQRVTLRCSPRSGDLSVYWYQQSLDQGLQFLIQYYNGEERAKGNILERFSAQQFPDLHSELNLSSLELGDSALYFCASSAQQGSLGEQYFGPGTRLTVT.

CDR3 protein: CASSLDRVIAGELFF. The CDR3 DNA reads TGTGCCAGCAGTTTGGACAGGGTTATCGCCGGGGAGCTGTTTTTT. The chain is built from TRBV28 and TRBJ2-2, with 8 positions matching TRBD1. CDR1 and CDR2 (germline): MDHEN, SYDVKM. The CDR3 totals 15 residues. J gave up 6 bases and V 3 bases, and 6 bases lay outside the gene matches.

As for this clone: The sample carries other DNA sequences with the same CDR3. This chain uses TRBV2 with TRBJ2-7, with D perhaps TRBD1 or TRBD2 (5 bases each). Germline CDR1 is SNHLY and CDR2 is FYNNEI. Trimming left V 6 bases short and J 2 bases short, with 8 bases between. This CDR3 comprises 12 residues. DNA of the CDR3: TGTGCCAGCAGGGGGGAAACCTACGAGCAGTACTTC. It translates to CASRGETYEQYF.